This TCR beta chain comes out of a study of cytomegalovirus exposure and HLA in healthy donors. Study-level findings and limits: V- and J-gene trimming of TCR beta was linked (in a later analysis) to a missense DCLRE1C variant.

Concerning this clone itself: Its target is not known.

Vbeta (60) and Jbeta (13) primers were used in the PCR. Profiled with immunoSEQ multiplex PCR; TCRdb holds only in-frame clones, not every one. The sample holds fewer than 110,000 clones, roughly 82% seen once. Sequencing was carried out using PBMCs. The sequence was obtained from a male donor in good health and CMV-seronegative.

The CDR3 nucleotides read TGTGCCAGCAGCGTGGGACTAGCGGGACCGAGCTCCTACAATGAGCAGTTCTTC. It translates to CASSVGLAGPSSYNEQFF. V usage is TRBV9 and J usage is TRBJ2-1; 13 bases map to TRBD2. The V segment lost 2 bases and the J segment 0 bases; nucleotides outside the gene matches: 5. This CDR3 has 18 residues. CDR1 and CDR2 from the germline V gene are SGDLS and YYNGEE.